This entry is about one T cell receptor (beta chain). Using immunoSEQ multiplex PCR, the repertoire was profiled, and TCRdb retains in-frame clones only, with some absent. This table holds roughly 250,000 clones, just under 85% found once. The data belong to a study of blood T cell repertoires in COVID-19. V was clipped by 1 base and J by 6 bases, with 10 bases between them. This CDR3 spans 13 amino acids. Looked up from germline, CDR1 is SQVTM and CDR2 is ANQGSEA. Sequences were obtained from peripheral blood. The sequence derives from a man in his fifties with acute or convalescent COVID-19. V and J are TRBV29-1 and TRBJ2-4; no definite D call. The CDR3 is CSVEGPWPNIQYF. CDR3 nucleotides: TGCAGCGTTGAAGGGCCCTGGCCAAACATTCAGTACTTC.